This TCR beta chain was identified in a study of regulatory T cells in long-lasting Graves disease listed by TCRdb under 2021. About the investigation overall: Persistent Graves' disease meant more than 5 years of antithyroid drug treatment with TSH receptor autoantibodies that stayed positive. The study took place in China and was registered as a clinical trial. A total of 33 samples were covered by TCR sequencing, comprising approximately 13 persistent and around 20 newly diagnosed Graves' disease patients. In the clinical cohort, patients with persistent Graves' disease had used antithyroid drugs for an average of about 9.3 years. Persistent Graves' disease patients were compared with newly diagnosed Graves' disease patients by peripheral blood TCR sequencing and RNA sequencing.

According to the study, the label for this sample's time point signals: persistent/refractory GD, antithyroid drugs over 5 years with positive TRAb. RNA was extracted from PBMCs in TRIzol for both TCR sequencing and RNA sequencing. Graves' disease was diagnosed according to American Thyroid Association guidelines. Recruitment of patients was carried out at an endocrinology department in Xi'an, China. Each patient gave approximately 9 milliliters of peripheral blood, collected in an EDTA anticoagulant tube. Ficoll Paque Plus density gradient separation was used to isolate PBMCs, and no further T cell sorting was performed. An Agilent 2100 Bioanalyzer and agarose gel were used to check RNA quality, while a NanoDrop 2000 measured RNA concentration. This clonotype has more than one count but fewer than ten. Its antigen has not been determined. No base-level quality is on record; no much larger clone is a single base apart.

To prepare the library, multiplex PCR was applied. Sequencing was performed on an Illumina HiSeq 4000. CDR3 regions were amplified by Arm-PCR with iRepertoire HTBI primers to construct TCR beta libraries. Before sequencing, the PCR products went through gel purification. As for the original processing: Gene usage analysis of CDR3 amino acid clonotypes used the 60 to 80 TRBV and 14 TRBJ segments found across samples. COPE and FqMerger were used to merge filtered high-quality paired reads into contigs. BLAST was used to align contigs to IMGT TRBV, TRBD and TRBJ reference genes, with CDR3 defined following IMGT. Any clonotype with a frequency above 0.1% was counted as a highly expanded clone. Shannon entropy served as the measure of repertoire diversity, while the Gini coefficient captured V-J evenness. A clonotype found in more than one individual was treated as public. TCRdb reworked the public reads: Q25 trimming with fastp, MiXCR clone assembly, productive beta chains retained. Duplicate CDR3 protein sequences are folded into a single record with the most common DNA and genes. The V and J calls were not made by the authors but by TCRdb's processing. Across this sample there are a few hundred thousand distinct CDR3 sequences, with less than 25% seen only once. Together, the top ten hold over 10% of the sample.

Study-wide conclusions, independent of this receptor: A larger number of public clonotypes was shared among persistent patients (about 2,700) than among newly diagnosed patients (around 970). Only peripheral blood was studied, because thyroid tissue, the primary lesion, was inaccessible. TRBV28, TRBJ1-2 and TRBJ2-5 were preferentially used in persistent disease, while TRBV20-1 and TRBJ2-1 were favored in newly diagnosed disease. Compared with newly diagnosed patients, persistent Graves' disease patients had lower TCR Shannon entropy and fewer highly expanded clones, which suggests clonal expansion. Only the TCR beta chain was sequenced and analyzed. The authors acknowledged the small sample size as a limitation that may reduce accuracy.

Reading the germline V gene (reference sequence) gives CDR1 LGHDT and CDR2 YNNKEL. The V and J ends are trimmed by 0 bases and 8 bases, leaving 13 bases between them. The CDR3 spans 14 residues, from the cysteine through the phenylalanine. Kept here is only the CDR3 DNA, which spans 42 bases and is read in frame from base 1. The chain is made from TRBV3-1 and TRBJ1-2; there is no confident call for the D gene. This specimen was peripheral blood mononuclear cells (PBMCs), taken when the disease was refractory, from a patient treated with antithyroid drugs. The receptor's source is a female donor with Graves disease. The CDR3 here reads CASSQDIEEGGYTF. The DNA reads TGTGCCAGCAGCCAAGATATAGAGGAGGGAGGCTACACCTTC. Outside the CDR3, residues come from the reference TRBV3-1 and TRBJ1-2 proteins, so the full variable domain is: DTAVSQTPKYLVTQMGNDKSIKCEQNLGHDTMYWYKQDSKKFLKIMFSYNNKELIINETVPNRFSPKSPDKAHLNLHINSLELGDSAVYFCASSQDIEEGGYTFGSGTRLTVV.